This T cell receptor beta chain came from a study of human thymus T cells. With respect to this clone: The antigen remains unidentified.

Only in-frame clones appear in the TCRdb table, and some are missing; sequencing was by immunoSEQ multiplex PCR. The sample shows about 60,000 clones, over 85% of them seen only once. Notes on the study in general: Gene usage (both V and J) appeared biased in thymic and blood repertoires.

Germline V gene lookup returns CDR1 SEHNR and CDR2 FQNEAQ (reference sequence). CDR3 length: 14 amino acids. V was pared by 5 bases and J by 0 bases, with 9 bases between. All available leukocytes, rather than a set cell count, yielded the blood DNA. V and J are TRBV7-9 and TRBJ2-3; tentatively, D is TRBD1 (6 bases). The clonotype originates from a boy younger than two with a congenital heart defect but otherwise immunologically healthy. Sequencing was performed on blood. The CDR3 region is CASSIGTSTDTQYF. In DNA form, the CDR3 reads TGTGCCAGCAGCATAGGGACAAGCACAGATACGCAGTATTTT.